The rows below give T cell receptor beta chains drawn from one sample of a study of T cell responses to AZD1222 COVID-19 vaccine. Profiled with immunoSEQ multiplex PCR; TCRdb holds only in-frame clones, not every one. This table has around 110,000 clones, around 90% appearing once. Here the sequenced sample was peripheral blood, taken on day 0 of AZD1222 vaccination. These receptors were obtained from an adult in good health. The CDR3 runs from the conserved cysteine through the conserved F or W. D genes are given only for firm matches. The size of a clone is reported for some rows only, either as once, few or many, or as a class for expanded clones.

j_call,v_call,clone_size,d_call,cdr3_nt,cdr3_aa
TRBJ2-5,TRBV5-6,-,-,TGTGCCAGCAGCTTGTTGGGACCTGACAGCTTAGAGACCCAGTACTTC,CASSLLGPDSLETQYF
TRBJ1-1,TRBV29-1,few,-,TGCAGCGTTGACAGGGGAACTGAAGCTTTCTTT,CSVDRGTEAFF
TRBJ2-4,TRBV5-5,-,-,TGTGCCAGCAGCACGAAGGGCAATCAGAGGGACATTCAGTACTTC,CASSTKGNQRDIQYF
TRBJ1-4,TRBV15,-,-,TGTGCCACCAGCAGAGATATAGGGACTAATGAAAAACTGTTTTTT,CATSRDIGTNEKLFF
TRBJ2-3,TRBV9,-,-,TGTGCCAGCAGCGTAGAAGGGCCCCAGGCGCCGTATTTT,CASSVEGPQAPYF
TRBJ2-3,TRBV5-6,-,-,TGTGCCAGCAGCTTCGGTGAGTCGGATACGCAGTATTTT,CASSFGESDTQYF
TRBJ1-2,TRBV7-9,-,TRBD1,TGTGCCAGCAGCGGGACAGGGGGCTGGGGTAACTATGGCTACACCTTC,CASSGTGGWGNYGYTF
TRBJ2-3,TRBV5-1,-,-,TGCGCCAGCAGCTTAGGGACAGCGGGAGAAATGGATACGCAGTATTTT,CASSLGTAGEMDTQYF
TRBJ2-5,TRBV18,-,-,TGTGCCAGCTCCCTAGGGCTATGGAGGCAAGAGACCCAGTACTTC,CASSLGLWRQETQYF
TRBJ2-7,TRBV19,-,-,TGTGCCAGTAGTGAAATCAGGAGTTACTCCTACGAGCAGTACTTC,CASSEIRSYSYEQYF
TRBJ1-1,TRBV7-8,-,TRBD1,TGTGCCAGCAGCCACTACAGGGGGCTATCTGACACTGAAGCTTTCTTT,CASSHYRGLSDTEAFF
TRBJ2-1,TRBV9,-,-,TGTGCCAGCAGCGTATCTGGGGCCGAGCAGTTCTTC,CASSVSGAEQFF
TRBJ2-7,TRBV6-2/TRBV6-3,-,TRBD1,TGTGCCAGCAGTGAGGGACAGGAAGCCTACGAGCAGTACTTC,CASSEGQEAYEQYF
TRBJ2-7,TRBV7-2,-,-,TGTGCCAGCAGCACCGGGAGCTCCTACGAGCAGTACTTC,CASSTGSSYEQYF
TRBJ1-2,TRBV30,-,-,TGTGCCTGGAGTGTACTGGGGTACGGCTACACCTTC,CAWSVLGYGYTF
TRBJ2-1,TRBV7-6,-,-,TGTGCCAGCAGCTTAGGGCTAGCCTCCTACAATGAGCAGTTCTTC,CASSLGLASYNEQFF
TRBJ2-3,TRBV12-5,-,TRBD2,TGTGCTAGTGGTCTCGGGACTAACACAGATACGCAGTATTTT,CASGLGTNTDTQYF
TRBJ2-1,TRBV3-1/TRBV3-2,once,TRBD2,TGTGCCAGCAGCCATCGCTTCGCGGGAGGCCCAAACAATGAGCAGTTCTTC,CASSHRFAGGPNNEQFF
TRBJ1-1,TRBV7-3,-,-,TGTGCCAGCAGCTTACGGGGGGCCCTGGACACTGAAGCTTTCTTT,CASSLRGALDTEAFF
TRBJ2-3,TRBV29-1,-,TRBD2,TGCAGCGTTGACGTTGCGGGGGGGCTGGATACGCAGTATTTT,CSVDVAGGLDTQYF
TRBJ1-4,TRBV19,-,TRBD1,TGTGCCAGTCGGGACAGGGGCGGCACTAATGAAAAACTGTTTTTT,CASRDRGGTNEKLFF
TRBJ2-3,TRBV6-5,-,TRBD2,TGTGCCAGCAGTTACGGGAGCGGGGGGGTAGATACGCAGTATTTT,CASSYGSGGVDTQYF
TRBJ1-5,TRBV12-3/TRBV12-4,-,-,TGTGCCAGCAGTTTAGGGGCGGCGGGCCAGCATTTT,CASSLGAAGQHF
TRBJ1-4,TRBV5-1,-,-,TGCGCCAGCAGCTTGACCCCAAATGAAAAACTGTTTTTT,CASSLTPNEKLFF
TRBJ2-3,TRBV28,-,TRBD1,TGTGCCAGCAGCCAGACAGGGATCACAGATACGCAGTATTTT,CASSQTGITDTQYF
TRBJ2-5,TRBV5-6,once,TRBD2,TGTGCCAGCAGCTTCCAGCGGGGGGGCTCGGGAGAGACCCAGTACTTC,CASSFQRGGSGETQYF